Below are 3 T cell receptor beta chains sequenced from a single sample in a study of beta chain features in type 1 diabetes. Expressed TCRB transcripts were sequenced because the entire RNA isolate underwent reverse transcription. Generated by immunoSEQ multiplex PCR, the TCRdb table keeps only in-frame clones and is missing some. The sample records 300,000 to 450,000 clones, about 20% being singletons. What was sequenced was naive CD4+ T cells from blood. Receptors were obtained from a woman aged 18-29 years in good health.

This clone came up a few times. This chain connects TRBV5-6 to TRBJ2-7; D gene uncertain. Germline CDR1 reads SGHDT; CDR2 reads YYEEEE. V was trimmed by 0 bases and J by 3 bases, leaving 7 bases between them. The CDR3 is made up of 13 amino acids. CDR3 sequence reads: CASSLDRVYEQYF. The CDR3 nucleotides are TGTGCCAGCAGCTTGGACAGAGTCTACGAGCAGTACTTC.

Only a few counts were recorded for this clone. The chain has TRBV30 and TRBJ1-2, with unresolved D. The CDR3 is made up of 13 amino acids. Trimming cost V 8 bases and J 5 bases, with 18 bases left between them. Germline V gives CDR1 GTSNPN, CDR2 SVGIG (reference sequence). The CDR3 protein is CAADGGFEYGYTF. The CDR3 nucleotides are TGTGCCGCGGATGGTGGGTTTGAGTATGGCTACACCTTC.

The chain joins TRBV15 to TRBJ2-4; 11 bases fit TRBD2. The V gene's germline CDR1 is LNHNV and CDR2 YYDKDF (reference sequence). The CDR3 has 16 residues. The trim removed 4 bases at V and 3 bases at J, leaving 5 bases unmatched. CDR3 DNA: TGTGCCACCAGCACTAGCGGGGGGACGTTCAAAAACATTCAGTACTTC. This translates into CATSTSGGTFKNIQYF.